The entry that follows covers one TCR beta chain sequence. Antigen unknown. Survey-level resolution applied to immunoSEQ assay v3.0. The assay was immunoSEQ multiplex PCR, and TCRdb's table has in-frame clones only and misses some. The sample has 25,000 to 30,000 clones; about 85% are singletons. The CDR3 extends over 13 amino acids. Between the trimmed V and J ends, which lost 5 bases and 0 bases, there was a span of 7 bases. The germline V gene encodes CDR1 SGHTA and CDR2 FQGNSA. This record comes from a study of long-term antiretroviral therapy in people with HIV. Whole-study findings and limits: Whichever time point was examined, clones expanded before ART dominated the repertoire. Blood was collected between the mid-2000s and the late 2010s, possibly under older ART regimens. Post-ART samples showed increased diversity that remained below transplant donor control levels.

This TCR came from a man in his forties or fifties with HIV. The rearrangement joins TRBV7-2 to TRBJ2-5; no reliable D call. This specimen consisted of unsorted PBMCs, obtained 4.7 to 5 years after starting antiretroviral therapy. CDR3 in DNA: TGTGCCAGCAGCCCGTCCAACCAAGAGACCCAGTACTTC. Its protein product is CASSPSNQETQYF.